This T cell receptor beta chain was captured by sequencing in a study of T cells in localized non-small cell lung cancer. General study findings and limits: Out of the top 100 tumor clones, a median roughly 52 were seen in adjacent lung. Tumor showed lower T cell clonality than uninvolved adjacent lung, where it was highest. Sequencing involved a lone tumor region, leaving heterogeneity possible. Prolonged overall survival went with higher T cell density in the blood.

The CDR3 is 15 amino acids. From germline, CDR1 is SGHRS and CDR2 YFSETQ. J lost 2 bases, V lost 4 bases, and 5 bases had no gene match. This clone was detected a few times. What it recognizes is unknown. The assay was immunoSEQ multiplex PCR, and TCRdb's table has in-frame clones only and misses some. The sample yields some 39,000 clones, roughly 80% seen once. This sequence originates from a woman aged 35-70 years with stage II squamous cell lung carcinoma. This sample comprised PBMCs, obtained before any cancer treatment. This chain joins TRBV5-1 and TRBJ2-3; 9 bases map to TRBD2. CDR3 bases: TGCGCCAGCAGCGGGAGCGGGGGGAACACAGATACGCAGTATTTT. Amino acid sequence: CASSGSGGNTDTQYF.